One and the same sample provided the 32 T cell receptor beta chains below, sequenced in a study of cytomegalovirus exposure and HLA in healthy donors. The study ran its PCR with 60 Vbeta and 13 Jbeta primers. Clones were read by immunoSEQ multiplex PCR, and TCRdb kept only the in-frame ones, dropping some. The sample holds some 190,000 clones, roughly 8.7% seen once. Sample: PBMCs. The receptors were sampled from a woman in her twenties or thirties in good health and CMV-seropositive.

This clone was seen a handful of times. V gene TRBV4-1 combines with J gene TRBJ1-2, with D uncertain. This CDR3 is 15 amino acids long. The ends were cut back, 0 bases at V and 2 bases at J, with 10 bases in the middle. Germline CDR1 reads MGHRA; CDR2 reads YSYEKL. The CDR3: CASSQDPGPNYGYTF. Written as DNA, the CDR3 is TGCGCCAGCAGCCAAGATCCAGGTCCGAACTATGGCTACACCTTC.

This clone turned up a few times. The chain carries TRBV15 and TRBJ1-4; D not certain. Germline lookup yields CDR1 LNHNV and CDR2 YYDKDF (reference sequence). V lost 5 bases to trimming and J lost 2 bases, with 18 bases between them. The CDR3 is made up of 17 amino acids. The chain's CDR3 is CATSPRSLIRTNEKLFF. Here the CDR3 DNA reads TGTGCCACCAGCCCTCGGTCCTTGATCAGGACTAATGAAAAACTGTTTTTT.

In its sample, this clone was seen a few times. The V and J genes are TRBV25-1 and TRBJ1-2, with D maybe TRBD1 (5 bases). Germline V gene data show CDR1 as MGHDK and CDR2 as SYGVNS. V shed 5 bases and J shed 4 bases, with 11 bases lying between them. There are 13 residues in the CDR3. DNA of the CDR3: TGTGCCAGCAGTTGGGGGGGAGGCTATGGCTACACCTTC. This translates into CASSWGGGYGYTF.

This clone showed up just a few times. The rearrangement links TRBV19 to TRBJ1-1, with TRBD1 as a possible D gene (6 bases). Trimming left V 6 bases short and J 5 bases short, with 19 bases between. CDR1 is LNHDA, CDR2 SQIVND, per germline (reference sequence). The CDR3 is made up of 15 amino acids. The CDR3 region is CASSPYRDGRTEAFF. DNA for the CDR3: TGTGCCAGTAGCCCTTACAGGGATGGAAGGACTGAAGCTTTCTTT.

There are a few counts of this clone. This sequence joins TRBV27 and TRBJ1-1, with D possibly matching TRBD1 (6 bases). V was clipped by 4 bases and J by 6 bases, with 15 bases between them. The CDR3 totals 14 residues. Germline lookup yields CDR1 MNHEY and CDR2 SMNVEV (reference sequence). The CDR3 protein is CASSSPAGAPEAFF. DNA for the CDR3: TGTGCCAGCAGTTCCCCCGCAGGGGCCCCTGAAGCTTTCTTT.

The genes are TRBV6-1 and TRBJ2-7; TRBD1 is a possible D gene (5 bases). Trimming took 3 bases from V and 2 from J, leaving 20 bases between them. The CDR3 has 17 amino acids. Germline-derived CDR1 and CDR2 are MNHNS and SASEGT. CDR3 in DNA: TGTGCCAGCAGTGATAGAACGCGAGGCAGGGTAACCTACGAGCAGTACTTC. Translation gives CASSDRTRGRVTYEQYF.

The chain links TRBV5-8 to TRBJ2-1, with D uncertain. The CDR3 has 14 amino acids. Germline-derived CDR1 and CDR2 are SGHTS and YDEGEE. The ends were cut back, 4 bases at V and 10 bases at J, with 18 bases in the middle. CDR3 loop: CASSPQNRLGEQFF. CDR3 nucleotides: TGTGCCAGCAGCCCACAGAACCGGTTGGGCGAGCAGTTCTTC.

In its sample, this clone was seen a few times. The chain uses TRBV6-6 and TRBJ2-2; D remains unclear. Germline V lookup: CDR1 MNHNY, CDR2 SVGAGI (reference sequence). CDR3 length: 13 amino acids. V shed 0 bases and J shed 5 bases, with 4 bases lying between them. The CDR3 protein is CASSYSETGELFF. CDR3 DNA sequence: TGTGCCAGCAGTTACTCGGAGACCGGGGAGCTGTTTTTT.

This clone came up a few times. The rearrangement joins TRBV7-9 to TRBJ2-1; 9 positions match TRBD2. V was clipped by 2 bases and J by 8 bases; unmatched bases: 7. Germline CDR1 is SEHNR and CDR2 is FQNEAQ (reference sequence). The CDR3 covers 15 residues. The CDR3 protein is CASSLLASGIDEQFF. For the CDR3, the DNA is TGTGCCAGCAGCTTATTGGCTAGCGGGATAGATGAGCAGTTCTTC.

This clone turned up a few times. This chain links TRBV5-1 with TRBJ2-2; 8 nucleotides align to TRBD1. The V gene end was trimmed by 4 bases and the J gene end by 7 bases; junction bases not matched to a gene: 9. Germline V gives CDR1 SGHRS, CDR2 YFSETQ. This CDR3 spans 15 amino acids. CDR3 bases: TGCGCCAGCAGCCCCAGGACAGGGCAAAGCGGGGAGCTGTTTTTT. This codes for CASSPRTGQSGELFF.

There are many counts of this clone. CDR3 sequence: CASSLVSGSSYEQYF. CDR3 nucleotide sequence: TGTGCCAGCAGTTTAGTGTCGGGGAGCTCCTACGAGCAGTACTTC. The chain is built from TRBV27 and TRBJ2-7; tentatively, D is TRBD2 (5 bases). Looked up from germline, CDR1 is MNHEY and CDR2 is SMNVEV (reference sequence). This CDR3 comprises 15 residues. Trimming pared 2 bases from V and 0 bases from J, leaving 11 bases between.

The V and J genes are TRBV20-1 and TRBJ2-3; D is undetermined. Deletions cut 3 bases from V and 4 bases from J, with 5 bases between. Germline CDR1 reads DFQATT; CDR2 reads SNEGSKA (reference sequence). This CDR3 region has 11 residues. The CDR3 DNA is TGCAGTGCTAGGAGCGCAGATACGCAGTATTTT. It encodes CSARSADTQYF.

This clone was counted a few times. CDR3 sequence: CASSLIVLAGYNEQFF. CDR3 nucleotide sequence: TGCGCCAGCAGCTTGATCGTCCTAGCGGGATACAATGAGCAGTTCTTC. This chain connects TRBV5-1 to TRBJ2-1; TRBD2 aligns across 9 bases. V dropped 1 base and J dropped 4; count of bases not matched to a gene: 6. This CDR3 region has 16 residues. The germline V gene encodes CDR1 SGHRS and CDR2 YFSETQ.

The chain's CDR3 is CASSPDLHTGELFF. The CDR3 DNA follows: TGTGCCAGCTCACCCGACTTGCACACCGGGGAGCTGTTTTTT. The chain has TRBV18 and TRBJ2-2; no firm D call. CDR3 length: 14 amino acids. Trimming took off 3 bases at V and 3 bases at J, with 8 bases between the two ends. CDR1 and CDR2 from the germline V gene are KGHSH and LQKENI.

This clone occurred a few times. The chain is built from TRBV11-2 and TRBJ1-4; D gene uncertain. The CDR3 has 14 residues. V lost 1 base and J lost 4, with 7 bases in between. The V gene's germline CDR1 is SGHAT and CDR2 FQNNGV. As DNA, the CDR3 is TGTGCCAGCAGCTTAGGGCATCTTAATGAAAAACTGTTTTTT. Amino acids: CASSLGHLNEKLFF.

There are a few counts of this clone. The chain uses TRBV2 and TRBJ2-1; no reliable D call. This CDR3 has 16 amino acids. From germline, CDR1 is SNHLY and CDR2 FYNNEI. V was shortened by 1 base and J by 0 bases, with 10 bases between the two germline ends. In DNA form, the CDR3 reads TGTGCCAGCAGTGAAGGCAGGTCTCTCTCCTACAATGAGCAGTTCTTC. Translated, it gives CASSEGRSLSYNEQFF.

The gene calls are TRBV2 and TRBJ1-5, with D perhaps TRBD1 (5 bases). Germline V lookup: CDR1 SNHLY, CDR2 FYNNEI. The CDR3 is 13 amino acids. The V and J ends lost 4 bases and 4 bases respectively, with 8 bases between them. CDR3 DNA sequence: TGTGCCAGCAGTGCAGGGTTTAATCAGCCCCAGCATTTT. The encoded protein is CASSAGFNQPQHF.

This clone was observed a few times. The rearrangement joins TRBV2 to TRBJ1-2; 10 bases match TRBD1. J was trimmed by 3 bases and V by 5 bases; bases with no gene match: 12. This CDR3 is built from 17 residues. The germline CDR1 and CDR2 sequences are SNHLY and FYNNEI. This CDR3 reads CASSPRRGTGADYGYTF. The CDR3 nucleotides are TGTGCCAGCAGTCCCCGGAGGGGGACAGGGGCTGACTATGGCTACACCTTC. The entire variable domain, with the rest obtained from reference TRBV2 and TRBJ1-2, is as follows: EPEVTQTPSHQVTQMGQEVILRCVPISNHLYFYWYRQILGQKVEFLVSFYNNEISEKSEIFDDQFSVERPDGSNFTLKIRSTKLEDSAMYFCASSPRRGTGADYGYTFGSGTRLTVV.

The V call is TRBV27, the J call TRBJ2-3, with 7 bases matching TRBD1. The CDR3 has 16 amino acids. Germline V gives CDR1 MNHEY, CDR2 SMNVEV (reference sequence). V was clipped by 5 bases and J by 1 base; unmatched bases: 9. The DNA for the CDR3 is TGTGCCAGCAGTGCTCCTAGGGGGCGCGGCACAGATACGCAGTATTTT. It encodes CASSAPRGRGTDTQYF.

The chain has TRBV25-1 and TRBJ2-1, with no clear D. V lost 4 bases to trimming and J lost 0 bases, with 7 bases between them. The CDR3 extends over 14 amino acids. CDR1 MGHDK and CDR2 SYGVNS come from the germline V gene. In DNA form, the CDR3 reads TGTGCCAGCAGTGGGGCGCTCTCCTACAATGAGCAGTTCTTC. Translation: CASSGALSYNEQFF.

This chain uses TRBV9 with TRBJ2-2; 11 bases line up with TRBD2. Trimming took 7 bases from V and 7 from J; bases not matched to a gene: 12. Germline V gene data show CDR1 as SGDLS and CDR2 as YYNGEE. The CDR3 has 16 amino acids. In DNA form, the CDR3 reads TGTGCCAGCGGATTAGCGGGAGGGCCAGGAGTCGGGGAGCTGTTTTTT. Translation: CASGLAGGPGVGELFF.

The chain has TRBV6-5 and TRBJ1-2; D gene ambiguous. The CDR3 is 14 residues long. Germline CDR1 is MNHEY and CDR2 is SVGAGI. V shed 4 bases and J shed 6 bases, with 15 bases lying between them. In DNA, the CDR3 is TGTGCCAGCAGTTTGACTCGAAATCGGGATGGCTACACCTTC. Encoded protein: CASSLTRNRDGYTF.

This clone was counted only a few times. The CDR3 DNA reads as TGCGCCAGCAGCTTGGGCCTAGTCTCGAACACCGGGGAGCTGTTTTTT. As protein: CASSLGLVSNTGELFF. This chain links TRBV5-1 with TRBJ2-2, with unresolved D. Trimming removed 0 bases at V and 0 bases at J, with 9 bases between. This CDR3 has 16 residues. Germline V gives CDR1 SGHRS, CDR2 YFSETQ. Supplemented by reference TRBV5-1 and TRBJ2-2, the full variable domain reads KAGVTQTPRYLIKTRGQQVTLSCSPISGHRSVSWYQQTPGQGLQFLFEYFSETQRNKGNFPGRFSGRQFSNSRSEMNVSTLELGDSALYLCASSLGLVSNTGELFFGEGSRLTVL.

This rearrangement joins TRBV30 to TRBJ2-3; 10 bases match TRBD2. The V and J ends lost 0 bases and 5 bases, in that order; junction bases with no gene match: 11. Germline assignment: CDR1 GTSNPN and CDR2 SVGIG (reference sequence). This CDR3 is built from 17 residues. The DNA of the CDR3 is TGTGCCTGGAGTGTAGGTGTGCTAGCGGGAGTGGGAGATACGCAGTATTTT. Encoded protein: CAWSVGVLAGVGDTQYF.

The chain recombines TRBV30 with TRBJ2-7; the match to TRBD1 covers 10 bases. This CDR3 comprises 14 residues. V was pared by 1 base and J by 5 bases, with 5 bases of the junction left unmatched. From germline, CDR1 is GTSNPN and CDR2 SVGIG (reference sequence). In DNA, the CDR3 is TGTGCCTGGAGTGCCGGGACAGGGGCCAACGAGCAGTACTTC. Amino acid sequence: CAWSAGTGANEQYF.

Comments on this clone: The junction shows a germline mismatch at one end, possibly a read error. In nucleotides, the CDR3 is TGCAGAGTTGAAGACACTCAAGAGACCCAGTACTTC. Protein product: CRVEDTQETQYF. The rearrangement joins TRBV29-1 to TRBJ2-5; D not certain. CDR3 length equals 12 residues. Germline V gene data show CDR1 as SQVTM and CDR2 as ANQGSEA.

The chain has TRBV30 and TRBJ2-1; the D is unclear. Germline CDR1 GTSNPN, CDR2 SVGIG (reference sequence). Trimming pared 7 bases from V and 0 bases from J, leaving 13 bases between. This CDR3 spans 14 amino acids. The CDR3 DNA reads as TGTGCCTCCATTCCGCTAAGCTCCTACAATGAGCAGTTCTTC. It encodes CASIPLSSYNEQFF.

There are a few counts of this clone. The chain joins TRBV7-6 to TRBJ1-1; D not certain. The CDR3 covers 14 residues. Germline V gives CDR1 SGHVS, CDR2 FNYEAQ. V dropped 5 bases and J dropped 6 bases, with 16 bases sitting between them. CDR3 region: CASSPEVMWPEAFF. The CDR3 DNA follows: TGTGCCAGCAGCCCCGAGGTTATGTGGCCTGAAGCTTTCTTT.

The chain combines TRBV2 with TRBJ2-3; tentative D call: TRBD1 (7 bases). The CDR3 loop spans 15 amino acids. Germline CDR1 SNHLY, CDR2 FYNNEI. V was cut by 7 bases and J by 2 bases, with 16 bases left in between. CDR3 region: CASNGGTAHTDTQYF. The CDR3 DNA is TGTGCCAGCAACGGCGGGACAGCCCACACAGATACGCAGTATTTT.

The chain has TRBV5-1 and TRBJ1-1; D might be TRBD1 (6 bases). The CDR3 has 14 residues. Trimming took off 6 bases at V and 0 bases at J, with 12 bases between the two ends. In germline, CDR1 is SGHRS, CDR2 YFSETQ. The CDR3, as DNA: TGCGCCAGCACCCTTCAGGGGATGAACACTGAAGCTTTCTTT. As protein: CASTLQGMNTEAFF.

The V call is TRBV7-2, the J call TRBJ1-5; a weak D match, TRBD1 (6 bases). Germline loops: CDR1 SGHTA, CDR2 FQGNSA. The CDR3 totals 16 residues. V lost 5 bases to trimming and J lost 2 bases, with 16 bases between them. The CDR3 sequence: CASSRGGGWGNQPQHF. The DNA of the CDR3 is TGTGCCAGCAGCCGAGGCGGGGGCTGGGGCAATCAGCCCCAGCATTTT.

V and J are TRBV19 and TRBJ2-1; perhaps TRBD2 as D (5 bases). The CDR3 is 15 amino acids. Deletions cut 1 base from V and 3 bases from J, with 10 bases between. Germline lookup yields CDR1 LNHDA and CDR2 SQIVND (reference sequence). The CDR3 DNA sequence: TGTGCCAGTAGTATAGCGGCTAGCTACTACAATGAGCAGTTCTTC. Its translation is CASSIAASYYNEQFF.